This entry lists 16 T cell receptor beta chains sequenced from one sample in a study of OX40 agonist ivuxolimab in advanced cancers. Sequenced by immunoSEQ multiplex PCR; TCRdb stores in-frame clones only, minus some. Of under 80,000 clones listed, roughly 91% were seen once; the top ten hold approximately 1.8%. This specimen was CD4+ or CD8+ T cells sorted from blood, taken in a trial of the OX40 agonist ivuxolimab. These receptors all come from an adult with an advanced solid tumor such as melanoma, head and neck, liver or kidney cancer.

The rearrangement joins TRBV7-2 to TRBJ2-3; no firm D call. V was cut by 5 bases and J by 2 bases, with 8 bases left in between. The CDR3 sequence is 13 residues long. Germline CDR1 reads SGHTA; CDR2 reads FQGNSA. CDR3 loop: CASSTVTTDTQYF. CDR3 bases: TGTGCCAGCAGCACTGTTACCACAGATACGCAGTATTTT. Complete variable domain (other parts from reference TRBV7-2 and TRBJ2-3): GAGVSQSPSNKVTEKGKDVELRCDPISGHTALYWYRQSLGQGLEFLIYFQGNSAPDKSGLPSDRFSAERTGGSVSTLTIQRTQQEDSAVYLCASSTVTTDTQYFGPGTRLTVL.

The chain carries TRBV4-2 and TRBJ2-7, with D possibly TRBD1 on 5 matching bases. The length of the CDR3 is 15 residues. Germline CDR1 LGHNA, CDR2 YNFKEQ. V was pared by 1 base and J by 2 bases, with 12 bases between. In DNA form, the CDR3 reads TGTGCCAGCAGCCAAGCCCGGACATCCACCTACGAGCAGTACTTC. Its translation: CASSQARTSTYEQYF.

The chain employs TRBV5-1 and TRBJ2-3, with D perhaps TRBD2 (6 bases). The V gene lost 0 bases and the J gene lost 5 bases, with 13 bases spanning the gap. The CDR3 contains 15 residues. The germline CDR1 and CDR2 sequences are SGHRS and YFSETQ. For the CDR3, the DNA is TGCGCCAGCAGCTTGGCTTCAGGCGGGGAAGATACGCAGTATTTT. Translated, it gives CASSLASGGEDTQYF. The whole variable domain, filled in from reference TRBV5-1 and TRBJ2-3, reads KAGVTQTPRYLIKTRGQQVTLSCSPISGHRSVSWYQQTPGQGLQFLFEYFSETQRNKGNFPGRFSGRQFSNSRSEMNVSTLELGDSALYLCASSLASGGEDTQYFGPGTRLTVL.

The V gene is TRBV9, the J gene TRBJ2-5; D unresolved. CDR3 length equals 13 residues. Trimming cost V 1 base and J 2 bases, with 6 bases left between them. The germline V gene has CDR1 SGDLS and CDR2 YYNGEE. CDR3 nucleotides: TGTGCCAGCAGCGTAACCGGTCAAGAGACCCAGTACTTC. Translated, it gives CASSVTGQETQYF.

The J gene is TRBJ2-3, the V gene TRBV29-1; D is undetermined. The CDR3 sequence is 14 residues long. V lost 2 bases and J lost 0, with 9 bases in between. The germline gives CDR1 SQVTM, CDR2 ANQGSEA. CDR3 sequence reads: CSVEKVSSTDTQYF. As DNA, the CDR3 is TGCAGCGTTGAAAAAGTCTCTAGCACAGATACGCAGTATTTT.

V usage is TRBV10-3 and J usage is TRBJ1-5, with D maybe TRBD1 (5 bases). This CDR3 region has 14 residues. Between the trimmed V and J ends, which lost 2 bases and 4 bases, there was a span of 9 bases. CDR1 is ENHRY and CDR2 is SYGVKD in the germline V gene. In nucleotides, the CDR3 is TGTGCCATCAGTGAGGCGCAGGGTAATCAGCCCCAGCATTTT. Translating gives CAISEAQGNQPQHF.

This chain joins TRBV2 and TRBJ2-1; D is possibly TRBD1 or TRBD2 (5 bases each). The CDR3 consists of 15 residues. Germline V gene data show CDR1 as SNHLY and CDR2 as FYNNEI. Trimming cost V 5 bases and J 6 bases, with 17 bases left between them. CDR3: CASSPEGTQSNEQFF. CDR3 DNA: TGTGCCAGCAGTCCCGAGGGGACCCAGTCCAATGAGCAGTTCTTC.

The chain recombines TRBV25-1 with TRBJ2-5, with 8 bases fitting TRBD2. Trimming at V came to 3 bases and at J to 5 bases, leaving 8 bases not matched to a gene. Per germline, CDR1 MGHDK and CDR2 SYGVNS. The CDR3 is 15 residues long. The CDR3 loop is CASSDLAGLGETQYF. The DNA for the CDR3 is TGTGCCAGCAGTGACTTAGCGGGGCTGGGGGAGACCCAGTACTTC.

This chain links TRBV7-2 with TRBJ1-3; D remains unclear. Germline V gene data show CDR1 as SGHTA and CDR2 as FQGNSA. The CDR3 covers 15 residues. V was shortened by 1 base and J by 2 bases, with 9 bases between the two germline ends. Written as DNA, the CDR3 is TGTGCCAGCAGCTTAGTTTTTGGCGCTGGAAACACCATATATTTT. This sequence encodes CASSLVFGAGNTIYF.

This clone was seen just once. The rearrangement joins TRBV5-4 to TRBJ2-5, with a weak D call TRBD1 (6 bases). Germline V gene lookup returns CDR1 SGHNT and CDR2 YYREEE (reference sequence). The CDR3 runs to 14 residues. Trimming shortened V by 4 bases and J by 1 base, and 11 bases separated the two germline ends. CDR3 protein: CASSPRGFQETQYF. CDR3 nucleotides: TGTGCCAGCAGCCCGAGGGGGTTCCAAGAGACCCAGTACTTC.

This chain links TRBV10-3 with TRBJ2-1; 8 bases match TRBD2. The CDR3 contains 14 residues. With 7 bases clipped from V and 1 base from J, the junction kept 3 bases outside the gene matches. CDR1 is ENHRY and CDR2 is SYGVKD in the germline V gene. The CDR3 spells CAIKAGESYNEQFF. The CDR3, as DNA: TGTGCCATCAAAGCGGGAGAGTCCTACAATGAGCAGTTCTTC.

The V gene is TRBV5-6, the J gene TRBJ2-1; TRBD2 matches 8 bases. The CDR3 is 17 residues long. Germline-derived CDR1 and CDR2 are SGHDT and YYEEEE. With V trimmed by 4 bases and J by 7 bases, 16 bases remained unmatched. The CDR3 sequence: CASSPRSVGLVLNEQFF. The CDR3 nucleotides are TGTGCCAGCAGCCCTCGGTCGGTGGGACTAGTGTTGAATGAGCAGTTCTTC.

V is TRBV5-6 and J is TRBJ1-2; 8 bases align to TRBD1. The CDR3 has 12 residues. The germline CDR1 and CDR2 sequences are SGHDT and YYEEEE. The V gene end was trimmed by 6 bases and the J gene end by 7 bases; junction bases not matched to a gene: 5. The CDR3 region has the DNA TGTGCCAGCATCCGACAGGGGTTTGGCTACACCTTC. Translating it yields CASIRQGFGYTF.

The CDR3 here is CATRLGVQETQYF. As DNA, the CDR3 is TGTGCCACCCGCCTCGGGGTACAAGAGACCCAGTACTTC. The rearrangement uses TRBV6-1 and TRBJ2-5; perhaps TRBD2 as D (5 bases). From germline, CDR1 is MNHNS and CDR2 SASEGT. The length of the CDR3 is 13 residues. V shed 10 bases and J shed 2 bases, with 14 bases lying between them.

This chain uses TRBV27 with TRBJ1-4; unclear D gene. CDR3 size: 12 residues. Germline V CDR1 and CDR2: MNHEY, SMNVEV (reference sequence). The V gene lost 6 bases and the J gene lost 8 bases, with 10 bases spanning the gap. DNA for the CDR3: TGTGCCAGCAGCCGTTCTTACGAAAAACTGTTTTTT. Translated: CASSRSYEKLFF.

This chain links TRBV28 with TRBJ2-3; no firm D call. Germline assignment: CDR1 MDHEN and CDR2 SYDVKM. V lost 2 bases and J lost 1, with 7 bases in between. The CDR3 consists of 14 residues. CDR3 protein: CASSLLLRTDTQYF. As DNA, the CDR3 is TGTGCCAGCAGTTTACTCCTACGCACAGATACGCAGTATTTT.